Below, 13 T cell receptor beta chains from the same sample are listed, as sequenced in a study of shared clonotypes between healthy human individuals. This table comes from immunoSEQ multiplex PCR, and its TCRdb copy is limited to in-frame clones, with some not included. Among approximately 980,000 clones listed, around 80% were seen once. The source material was memory CD4+ T cells sorted from blood. Stated subset: CD45RA-negative fraction. The receptors originated from a man between 18 and 35 years old in good health.

This clone showed up just a few times. The gene calls are TRBV18 and TRBJ1-1; D ambiguous. The V gene lost 4 bases and the J gene lost 2 bases, with 8 bases spanning the gap. The CDR3 is 13 amino acids. From germline, CDR1 is KGHSH and CDR2 LQKENI. As DNA, the CDR3 is TGTGCCAGCTCACTGTTCGTAAACACTGAAGCTTTCTTT. Translation gives CASSLFVNTEAFF.

This clone is a singleton in its sample. The chain couples TRBV2 to TRBJ2-7, with D uncertain. Trimming removed 9 bases at V and 2 bases at J, with 8 bases between. The CDR3 contains 11 residues. Germline V gives CDR1 SNHLY, CDR2 FYNNEI. The CDR3 coding sequence is TGTGCCAGTACATTAACCTACGAGCAGTACTTC. This translates into CASTLTYEQYF.

Ten or more counts support this clone. The chain combines TRBV29-1 with TRBJ2-3, with 10 bases fitting TRBD2. The V and J ends lost 3 bases and 3 bases, in that order; junction bases with no gene match: 3. CDR3 size: 14 residues. The germline CDR1 and CDR2 sequences are SQVTM and ANQGSEA. The CDR3 DNA follows: TGCAGCGTTGACGTACTAGCGGGGACAGATACGCAGTATTTT. Protein: CSVDVLAGTDTQYF.

J is TRBJ2-3 and V is TRBV29-1; 11 positions agree with TRBD1. CDR3 length: 14 residues. Trimming took 8 bases from V and 5 from J; bases not matched to a gene: 9. CDR1 and CDR2 from the germline V gene are SQVTM and ANQGSEA. The CDR3 nucleotides read TGCAGCATCGGGACAGGGGGGTTACAAGATACGCAGTATTTT. Translated, it gives CSIGTGGLQDTQYF.

This rearrangement joins TRBV4-1 to TRBJ1-2; 9 nucleotides align to TRBD1. CDR3 size: 16 residues. The germline V gene has CDR1 MGHRA and CDR2 YSYEKL. The junction had 9 bases not matched to a gene; V was cut back by 3 bases and J by 4 bases. Written as DNA, the CDR3 is TGCGCCAGCAGCCAGGGGACAGGGACCCTGCGCTATGGCTACACCTTC. Amino acids: CASSQGTGTLRYGYTF.

The chain combines TRBV5-4 with TRBJ2-1, with 11 bases that match TRBD2. The junction had 7 bases not matched to a gene; V was cut back by 5 bases and J by 3 bases. This CDR3 region has 16 residues. Germline assignment: CDR1 SGHNT and CDR2 YYREEE (reference sequence). CDR3 in amino acids: CASRGTGTSGYNEQFF. For the CDR3, the DNA is TGTGCCAGCAGGGGAACCGGGACTAGCGGCTACAATGAGCAGTTCTTC.

The chain combines TRBV6-1 with TRBJ2-2; tentatively, D is TRBD1 (6 bases). The CDR3 loop spans 14 amino acids. Germline CDR1 reads MNHNS; CDR2 reads SASEGT. Trimming took 2 bases from V and 5 from J, leaving 9 bases between them. Written as DNA, the CDR3 is TGTGCCAGCAGTGAAAATCAGGGGACCGGGGAGCTGTTTTTT. It specifies CASSENQGTGELFF.

In DNA, the CDR3 is TGTGCCAGTGGGACAGGGGGCGGAAAGGCCTACGAGCAGTACTTC. Its translation: CASGTGGGKAYEQYF. This rearrangement joins TRBV6-1 to TRBJ2-7; 12 nucleotides align to TRBD1. Trimming cost V 9 bases and J 2 bases; bases outside gene matches: 8. This CDR3 spans 15 amino acids. Germline-derived CDR1 and CDR2 are MNHNS and SASEGT.

V usage is TRBV6-1 and J usage is TRBJ1-6, with D perhaps matching TRBD1 (5 bases). The CDR3 totals 17 residues. CDR1 MNHNS and CDR2 SASEGT come from the germline V gene. V dropped 1 base and J dropped 9 bases, with 19 bases sitting between them. DNA for the CDR3: TGTGCCAGCAGTGAAGGGTCCGTGGTGGGGCAGCGTTCACCCCTCCACTTT. Its translation is CASSEGSVVGQRSPLHF.

The CDR3 region has the DNA TGCGCCAGCAGCCCTGGAAGGGGACAGGGGGACACTGAAGCTTTCTTT. The encoded protein is CASSPGRGQGDTEAFF. This chain joins TRBV5-1 and TRBJ1-1, with TRBD1 identical over 11 bases. V shed 4 bases and J 3 bases; nucleotides not matched to a gene: 8. The germline gives CDR1 SGHRS, CDR2 YFSETQ. The CDR3 spans 16 residues.

V usage is TRBV7-2 and J usage is TRBJ1-5, with a tentative D call TRBD1 (5 bases). Per the germline V gene, CDR1 is SGHTA and CDR2 is FQGNSA. The V and J ends lost 5 bases and 4 bases respectively, with 15 bases between them. There are 15 residues in the CDR3. For the CDR3, the DNA is TGTGCCAGCAGCCTCAAGGATGGGGGTAATCAGCCCCAGCATTTT. Residues: CASSLKDGGNQPQHF.

The chain recombines TRBV29-1 with TRBJ2-1; possible D gene TRBD1, 5 bases. The CDR3 has 16 amino acids. Germline V gives CDR1 SQVTM, CDR2 ANQGSEA. Trimming shortened V by 2 bases and J by 0 bases, and 14 bases separated the two germline ends. CDR3 in DNA: TGCAGCGTTGAATCGTCAGGGTACAGCTCCTACAATGAGCAGTTCTTC. Protein sequence: CSVESSGYSSYNEQFF.

The chain has TRBV7-2 and TRBJ2-7; D possibly corresponds to TRBD2 (6 bases). The V and J ends lost 5 bases and 2 bases respectively, with 16 bases between them. CDR1 and CDR2 from the germline V gene are SGHTA and FQGNSA. The CDR3 has 15 residues. DNA for the CDR3: TGTGCCAGCAGCCCCTCAAGGACTAAAGCCTACGAGCAGTACTTC. Translated: CASSPSRTKAYEQYF.